This TCR beta chain appears in the sequencing data of a study of T cells in Graves' hyperthyroidism and ophthalmopathy. The overall study: Before any treatment, at initial diagnosis, peripheral blood was collected. Whole-study results and caveats: Blood also contained most expanded thyroid clonotypes above 0.001. Ophthalmopathy onset followed model prediction by a median about seven months.

J gave up 7 bases and V 4 bases, and 8 bases lay outside the gene matches. The germline V gene encodes CDR1 SGHAT and CDR2 FQDESV (reference sequence). The CDR3 is 16 amino acids. In this sample, this clonotype turned up many times. Its cognate antigen is unknown. Using RNA transcripts as the source, TCR beta CDR3 regions were amplified. The HTBI primer set served for first-round RT-PCR of the TCR CDR3. A single record per CDR3 protein comes from TCRdb applying MiXCR to the multiplex PCR reads. The sample consists of some 620,000 distinct CDR3 sequences, 15% to 20% of them appearing once. Hyperthyroidism, newly diagnosed and lasting under 2 months, affected patients aged 18 to 65.

The specimen was blood. The chain recombines TRBV11-1 with TRBJ2-1; 12 bases match TRBD2. The sequence derives from a woman aged 25 to 39 with Graves' hyperthyroidism. The CDR3 region is CASSSPGLAGLNEQFF. For the CDR3, the DNA is TGTGCCAGCAGCTCTCCGGGACTAGCGGGTTTAAATGAGCAGTTCTTC.